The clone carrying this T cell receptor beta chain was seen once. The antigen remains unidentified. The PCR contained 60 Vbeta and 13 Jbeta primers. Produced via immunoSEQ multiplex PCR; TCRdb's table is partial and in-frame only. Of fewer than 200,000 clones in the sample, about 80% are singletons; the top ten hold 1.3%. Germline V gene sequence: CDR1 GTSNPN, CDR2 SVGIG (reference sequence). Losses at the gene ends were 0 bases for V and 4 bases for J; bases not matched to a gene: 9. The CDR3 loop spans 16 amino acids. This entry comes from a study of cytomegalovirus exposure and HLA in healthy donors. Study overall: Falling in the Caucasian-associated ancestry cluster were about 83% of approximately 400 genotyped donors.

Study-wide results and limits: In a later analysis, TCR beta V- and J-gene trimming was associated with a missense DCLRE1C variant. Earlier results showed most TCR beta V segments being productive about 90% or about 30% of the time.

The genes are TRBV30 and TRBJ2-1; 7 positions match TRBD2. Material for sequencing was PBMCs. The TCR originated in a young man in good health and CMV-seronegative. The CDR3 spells CAWSVGGRDHYNEQFF. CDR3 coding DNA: TGTGCCTGGAGTGTTGGGGGGAGGGATCATTACAATGAGCAGTTCTTC.